The 5 T cell receptor beta chains in this list originate from one sample, sequenced in a study of radiation and T cells in renal cell carcinoma. Data came from immunoSEQ multiplex PCR; TCRdb stores just in-frame clones and leaves some out. The table records about 140,000 clones, 75% to 90% of them present only once. Stated time point: baseline pretreatment blood. Stated treatment: 15 Gy SBRT to primary tumor, nephrectomy 4 weeks later. Sequencing was performed on blood, taken from a patient whose treatment included radiotherapy and nephrectomy. These TCRs come from a woman in her forties or fifties with renal cell carcinoma.

The rearrangement links TRBV27 to TRBJ1-6; D is unresolved. V lost 6 bases, J lost 10 bases, and 19 bases lay in between. The CDR3 is 15 amino acids. From germline, CDR1 is MNHEY and CDR2 SMNVEV (reference sequence). The CDR3 nucleotides are TGTGCCAGCAGAGATCAGACCGGACCTGGATCACCCCTCCACTTT. This codes for CASRDQTGPGSPLHF.

The V gene is TRBV27, the J gene TRBJ2-2, with D possibly TRBD2 on 6 matching bases. Germline assignment: CDR1 MNHEY and CDR2 SMNVEV (reference sequence). V was pared by 4 bases and J by 9 bases, with 15 bases between. The CDR3 has 14 amino acids. CDR3 residues: CASSSGTVWRELFF. CDR3 bases: TGTGCCAGCAGTTCGGGGACTGTATGGCGGGAGCTGTTTTTT.

The CDR3 spells CASSYLDINPGGYTF. The CDR3 DNA sequence: TGTGCCAGCAGTTACTTAGACATCAACCCAGGGGGCTACACCTTC. The J gene is TRBJ1-2, the V gene TRBV6-5, with TRBD1 as a possible D gene (5 bases). The CDR3 totals 15 residues. Germline CDR1 and CDR2: MNHEY and SVGAGI. The V end lost 1 base, the J end lost 8 bases, and 17 bases lay between the germline ends.

The chain uses TRBV25-1 and TRBJ2-2; TRBD1 matches 10 bases. The CDR3 is made up of 15 amino acids. Germline lookup yields CDR1 MGHDK and CDR2 SYGVNS. J lost 6 bases, V lost 6 bases, and 7 bases had no gene match. CDR3 sequence: CASSRTGGFSGELFF. The CDR3 DNA follows: TGTGCCAGCAGCAGGACAGGGGGTTTTTCCGGGGAGCTGTTTTTT. Full variable domain (remainder filled in from reference TRBV25-1 and TRBJ2-2): EADIYQTPRYLVIGTGKKITLECSQTMGHDKMYWYQQDPGMELHLIHYSYGVNSTEKGDLSSESTVSRIRTEHFPLTLESARPSHTSQYLCASSRTGGFSGELFFGEGSRLTVL.

The gene calls are TRBV29-1 and TRBJ2-2; D possibly corresponds to TRBD1 (7 bases). Trimming stripped 7 bases from V and 3 bases from J, with 9 bases between. The CDR3 runs 12 residues. CDR1 is SQVTM, CDR2 ANQGSEA, per germline. CDR3 DNA sequence: TGCAGCGCCAGGGGGGACACCGGGGAGCTGTTTTTT. The encoded protein is CSARGDTGELFF.